This T cell receptor beta chain was retrieved from a study of PD-1 blockade in classical Hodgkin lymphoma. The germline V gene has CDR1 MNHEY and CDR2 SVGAGI. V was trimmed by 8 bases and J by 4 bases, leaving 6 bases between them. This CDR3 is built from 11 residues. There was relapse after autologous stem cell transplantation in every patient, and there was variation in brentuximab vedotin exposure. Sequencing used immunoSEQ multiplex PCR; TCRdb keeps in-frame clones, though not all of them. The sample records almost 100,000 clones, roughly 92% being singletons. V usage is TRBV6-5 and J usage is TRBJ1-3, with unresolved D. Sequences were derived from peripheral blood mononuclear cells (PBMCs), sampled at baseline. The TCR was taken from a human donor with classical Hodgkin lymphoma. CDR3 protein: CASVAGNTIYF. The CDR3 DNA sequence: TGTGCCAGCGTCGCGGGAAACACCATATATTTT.